This record concerns one T cell receptor (beta chain) sequence. Only Caucasian adults living in Nashville, Tennessee served as donors. The data are from a study of shared clonotypes between healthy human individuals. Study information: Samples came from a couple of female and three male donors aged 18 to 49.

Trimming at V came to 8 bases and at J to 7 bases, leaving 9 bases not matched to a gene. The CDR3 runs to 13 residues. Germline CDR1 and CDR2: LNHDA and SQIVND (reference sequence). Assay execution took place at the deep level. TCRdb's copy holds only in-frame clones and misses some; the assay was immunoSEQ multiplex PCR. The sample includes about 490,000 clones, around 79% of them seen just once. The chain joins TRBV19 to TRBJ1-2, with 8 positions matching TRBD1. Sequencing was performed on PBMCs. This TCR came from a woman aged 35 to 49 in good health. Some clones in this sample may be carry-over from other donors' samples. The CDR3 here is CASGRQGTSGYTF. The DNA of the CDR3 is TGTGCCAGTGGCCGACAGGGGACAAGTGGCTACACCTTC. Based on the CDR3 plus reference TRBV19 and TRBJ1-2, the full variable domain is DGGITQSPKYLFRKEGQNVTLSCEQNLNHDAMYWYRQDPGQGLRLIYYSQIVNDFQKGDIAEGYSVSREKKESFPLTVTSAQKNPTAFYLCASGRQGTSGYTFGSGTRLTVV.